This TCR beta chain was retrieved from a study of blood T cells in healthy people across ages. A second PCR of roughly 7 to 11 cycles used a sample-barcoded 5' primer and a J-beta primer mix. TCRdb called the 5' RACE reads again in MiXCR, with one record for every CDR3 protein. The sample includes some 1.1 million distinct CDR3 sequences, approximately 38% of them seen just once. The receptor's source is a man between 18 and 35 years old in good health. Sequenced input: blood.

The CDR3 DNA reads TGTGCCAGCAGCACACGGACAGGGGGAAGCTCCTACAATGAGCAGTTCTTC. Translated: CASSTRTGGSSYNEQFF. This chain joins TRBV7-9 and TRBJ2-1, with TRBD1 matching over 10 bases. Germline-derived CDR1 and CDR2 are SEHNR and FQNEAQ (reference sequence). The CDR3 covers 17 residues. After removal of 5 bases from V and 0 bases from J, the junction contained 7 bases not matched to a gene.